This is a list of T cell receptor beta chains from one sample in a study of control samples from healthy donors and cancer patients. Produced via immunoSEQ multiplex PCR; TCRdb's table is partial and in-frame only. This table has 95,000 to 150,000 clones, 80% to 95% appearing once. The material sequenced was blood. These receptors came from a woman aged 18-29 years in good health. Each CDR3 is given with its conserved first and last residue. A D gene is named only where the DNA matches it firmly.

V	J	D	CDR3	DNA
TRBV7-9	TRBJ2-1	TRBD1	CASSPPGQGYEQFF	TGTGCCAGCAGCCCGCCGGGACAGGGATATGAGCAGTTCTTC
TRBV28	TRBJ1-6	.	CASSLPPREARGSPLHF	TGTGCCAGCAGTTTACCCCCCCGTGAGGCAAGAGGTTCACCCCTCCACTTT
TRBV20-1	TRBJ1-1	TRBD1	CSASPRDRGRPEAFF	TGCAGTGCTAGTCCGCGGGACAGGGGGCGACCTGAAGCTTTCTTT
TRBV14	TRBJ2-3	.	CASSRFGPTDTQYF	TGTGCCAGCAGCCGGTTCGGGCCCACAGATACGCAGTATTTT
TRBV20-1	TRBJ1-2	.	CSLFGSYGYTF	TGCAGTCTCTTTGGGTCGTATGGCTACACCTTC
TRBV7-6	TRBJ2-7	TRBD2	CASSLGSEREGLPYEQYF	TGTGCCAGCAGCTTAGGGAGCGAGCGGGAGGGCCTCCCCTACGAGCAGTACTTC
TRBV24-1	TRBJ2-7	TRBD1	CATSDSGTGAHEQYF	TGTGCCACCAGTGACTCCGGGACAGGGGCCCACGAGCAGTACTTC
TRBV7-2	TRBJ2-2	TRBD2	CASSLGRGRASTGELFF	TGTGCCAGCAGCTTAGGGCGCGGGAGGGCGTCCACCGGGGAGCTGTTTTTT
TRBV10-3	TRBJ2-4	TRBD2	CAISRRSGDIQYF	TGTGCCATCAGCCGGAGGAGCGGGGACATTCAGTACTTC
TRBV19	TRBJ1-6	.	CASSGQGQNSPLHF	TGTGCCAGTAGCGGGCAGGGGCAAAATTCACCCCTCCACTTT
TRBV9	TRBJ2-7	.	CASSPSGTYEQYF	TGTGCCAGCAGCCCCTCAGGGACCTACGAGCAGTACTTC
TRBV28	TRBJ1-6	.	CASSARVSGSSPLHF	TGTGCCAGCAGTGCAAGGGTTAGTGGGAGTTCACCCCTCCACTTT
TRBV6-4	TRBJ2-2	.	CASQRHLNTGELFF	TGTGCCAGCCAAAGACACTTGAACACCGGGGAGCTGTTTTTT
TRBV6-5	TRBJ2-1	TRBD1	CASSLQGVSYNEQFF	TGTGCCAGCAGTTTACAGGGGGTCTCCTACAATGAGCAGTTCTTC
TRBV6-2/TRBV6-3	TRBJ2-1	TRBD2	CASSYDRREGLSSNEQFF	TGTGCCAGCAGTTACGATCGGCGGGAGGGCCTCTCTTCTAATGAGCAGTTCTTC